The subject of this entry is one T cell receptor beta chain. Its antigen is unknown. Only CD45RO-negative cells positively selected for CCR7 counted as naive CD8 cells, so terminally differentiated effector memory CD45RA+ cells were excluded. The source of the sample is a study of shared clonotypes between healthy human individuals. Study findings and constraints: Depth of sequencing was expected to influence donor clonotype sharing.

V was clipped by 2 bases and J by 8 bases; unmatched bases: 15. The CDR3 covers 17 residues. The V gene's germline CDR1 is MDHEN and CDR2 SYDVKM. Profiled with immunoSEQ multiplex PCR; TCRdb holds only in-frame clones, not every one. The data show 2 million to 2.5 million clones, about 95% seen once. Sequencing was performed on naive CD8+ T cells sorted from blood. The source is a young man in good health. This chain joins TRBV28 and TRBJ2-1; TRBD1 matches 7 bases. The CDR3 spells CASSLGTAIFVSDEQFF. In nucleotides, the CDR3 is TGTGCCAGCAGTTTAGGGACAGCAATCTTTGTAAGCGATGAGCAGTTCTTC.